These 10 T cell receptor beta chains share one sample of origin, sequenced in a study of CXCR3-negative and CXCR3-positive naive CD8 T cells. The libraries of TRB cDNA were constructed through 5' RACE using UMI labels. TCRdb reprocessed the 5' RACE reads and reports one entry per CDR3 protein, with no DNA. This table holds tens of thousands of distinct CDR3 sequences. The source material was naive CXCR3- CD8+ T cells from blood. Subset indicated: CD45RO-CCR7+CD27+CD95- naive CD8+ T cells lacking CXCR3 (TNR3-). These receptor sequences come from a human donor in good health. Some clones in this sample may be carry-over from other donors' samples.

The CDR3 region is CASTTSGTTKQYF. V gene TRBV12-3 or TRBV12-4 combines with J gene TRBJ2-7; TCRdb reports TRBD2, a call that lacks DNA to check it against. The CDR3 loop spans 13 amino acids.

The chain employs TRBV4-3 and TRBJ2-3; the TRBD2 assignment by TCRdb is unverifiable without DNA. CDR1 is LGHNA and CDR2 is YSLEER in the germline V gene. The CDR3 runs to 16 residues. The CDR3 is CASSQDLASGPDTQYF.

The genes are TRBV29-1 and TRBJ2-1; TCRdb reports TRBD1, a call that lacks DNA to check it against. Germline V gene data show CDR1 as SQVTM and CDR2 as ANQGSEA. CDR3 length: 13 residues. Here the CDR3 reads CSVGQGPFYEQFF.

The CDR3 reads CASSFHDSPQETQYF. This chain links TRBV11-2 with TRBJ2-5; TCRdb names TRBD1, which stays unverified in the absence of DNA. The CDR3 sequence is 15 residues long. The V gene's germline CDR1 is SGHAT and CDR2 FQNNGV.

This sequence joins TRBV28 and TRBJ2-7; TCRdb calls TRBD1, which cannot be checked without DNA. Germline CDR1 reads MDHEN; CDR2 reads SYDVKM. The CDR3 is made up of 14 amino acids. CDR3 region: CASSLWGTDYEQYF. The whole variable domain, filled in from reference TRBV28 and TRBJ2-7, reads DVKVTQSSRYLVKRTGEKVFLECVQDMDHENMFWYRQDPGLGLRLIYFSYDVKMKEKGDIPEGYSVSREKKERFSLILESASTNQTSMYLCASSLWGTDYEQYFGPGTRLTVT.

The chain couples TRBV6-2 or TRBV6-3 to TRBJ2-5. Germline CDR1 reads MNHEY; CDR2 reads SVGEGT. CDR3 length: 12 amino acids. The CDR3 here is CASSRIQETQYF.

The V call is TRBV7-7, the J call TRBJ2-7; TCRdb returns TRBD1, unconfirmable since there is no DNA. This CDR3 is 15 amino acids long. Germline-derived CDR1 and CDR2 are SSHAT and FNYEAQ (reference sequence). The chain's CDR3 is CASSQGQGAAYEQYF.

The chain links TRBV29-1 to TRBJ1-2; TCRdb's assignment of TRBD1 cannot be checked, as there is no DNA. From germline, CDR1 is SQVTM and CDR2 ANQGSEA. There are 12 residues in the CDR3. CDR3 sequence reads: CSVEPPGYGYTF. Variable domain in full (rest from reference TRBV29-1 and TRBJ1-2): SAVISQKPSRDICQRGTSLTIQCQVDSQVTMMFWYRQQPGQSLTLIATANQGSEATYESGFVIDKFPISRPNLTFSTLTVSNMSPEDSSIYLCSVEPPGYGYTFGSGTRLTVV.

V is TRBV29-1 and J is TRBJ2-2; as DNA is missing, the TRBD1 call by TCRdb cannot be tested. The length of the CDR3 is 14 residues. From germline, CDR1 is SQVTM and CDR2 ANQGSEA. This chain's CDR3 is CSVEAGTDTGELFF.

The J gene is TRBJ2-7, the V gene TRBV29-1. Germline CDR1 is SQVTM and CDR2 is ANQGSEA. The CDR3 sequence is 16 residues long. CDR3 sequence reads: CSVEADHGSFADEQYF.